The TCR beta chain under discussion was sequenced for a study of PD-L1 blockade in urothelial cancer. Sequenced by immunoSEQ multiplex PCR; TCRdb stores in-frame clones only, minus some. The sample lists 95,000 or so clones, more than 75% seen once, with 2% in the top ten. Time point of the sample: pretreatment peripheral blood. Germline loops: CDR1 GTSNPN, CDR2 SVGIG (reference sequence). CDR3 length: 15 amino acids. V shed 5 bases, J shed 5 bases, and the junction held 12 bases outside the gene matches. Sequenced here: PBMCs, sampled around atezolizumab (anti-PD-L1) treatment. This receptor was identified in a man aged 55 to 69 with urothelial cancer. The chain links TRBV30 to TRBJ2-7; 10 positions match TRBD1. The CDR3 DNA follows: TGTGCCTGGGGTGAGGGACAGGGGATTTTCCACGAGCAGTACTTC. As protein: CAWGEGQGIFHEQYF.